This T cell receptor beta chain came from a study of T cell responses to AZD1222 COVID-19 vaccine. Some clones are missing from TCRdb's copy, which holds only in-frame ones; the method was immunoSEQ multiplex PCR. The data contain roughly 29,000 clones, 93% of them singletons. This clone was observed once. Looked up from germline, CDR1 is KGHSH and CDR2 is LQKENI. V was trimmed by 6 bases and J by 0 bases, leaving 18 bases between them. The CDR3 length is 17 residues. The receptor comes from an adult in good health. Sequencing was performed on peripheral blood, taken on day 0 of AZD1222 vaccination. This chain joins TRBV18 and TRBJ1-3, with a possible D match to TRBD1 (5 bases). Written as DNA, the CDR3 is TGTGCCAGCTCCTTTACCCTTCCGGGGGACTCTGGAAACACCATATATTTT. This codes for CASSFTLPGDSGNTIYF.